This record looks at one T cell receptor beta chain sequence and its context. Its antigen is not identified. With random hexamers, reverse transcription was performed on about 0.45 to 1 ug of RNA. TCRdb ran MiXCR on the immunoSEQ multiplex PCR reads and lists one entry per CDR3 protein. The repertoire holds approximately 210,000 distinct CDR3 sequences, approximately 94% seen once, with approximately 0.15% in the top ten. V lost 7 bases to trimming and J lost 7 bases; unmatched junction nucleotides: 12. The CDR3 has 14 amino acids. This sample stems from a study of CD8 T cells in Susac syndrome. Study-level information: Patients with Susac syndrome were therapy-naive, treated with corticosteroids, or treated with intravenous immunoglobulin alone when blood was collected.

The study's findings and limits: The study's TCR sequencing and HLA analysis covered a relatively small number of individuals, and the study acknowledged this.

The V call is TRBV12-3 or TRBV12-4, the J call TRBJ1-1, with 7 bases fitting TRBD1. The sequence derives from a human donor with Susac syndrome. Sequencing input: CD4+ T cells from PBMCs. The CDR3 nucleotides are TGTGCCAGCAAGTCGGGACAGAGCCAACGTGAAGCTTTCTTT. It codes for CASKSGQSQREAFF.